The rows below give T cell receptor beta chains drawn from one sample of a study of T-cell reconstitution after alpha-beta-depleted transplantation in children. TCRdb redid the calling of the PCR reads with MiXCR, one entry per CDR3 protein. The sample carries about 980,000 distinct CDR3 sequences, roughly 29% recorded once. The sequencing used PBMCs, mostly from graft donor cells, collected 360 days after TCRalphabeta/CD19-depleted stem cell transplant. Receptor source: a boy under three years old who had a stem cell transplant for SCID, so the T cells may come from the graft donor. CDR3s include the opening cysteine and the closing phenylalanine or tryptophan. The D gene is left open where the match is weak. Size values are once, few and many counts, or a class for expanded clones, and some rows have none.

d_gene,v_gene,j_gene,abundance,CDR3aa,CDR3nt
-,TRBV20-1,TRBJ1-4,few,CSAREQGLGEKLFF,TGCAGTGCTAGAGAACAGGGCCTGGGTGAAAAACTGTTTTTT
-,TRBV9,TRBJ2-3,-,CATNRGGISDTQYF,TGTGCCACCAATCGCGGGGGCATATCAGATACGCAGTATTTT
-,TRBV7-2,TRBJ2-2,-,CASSLVGGDNTGELFF,TGTGCCAGCAGCTTAGTCGGCGGGGACAACACCGGGGAGCTGTTTTTT
-,TRBV27,TRBJ2-2,few,CASSRLVGELFF,TGTGCCAGCAGCCGACTCGTAGGGGAGCTGTTTTTT
-,TRBV30,TRBJ2-2,few,CAWRRHNTGELFF,TGTGCCTGGAGGAGACATAACACCGGGGAGCTGTTTTTT
TRBD1,TRBV7-9,TRBJ2-1,-,CASSLLGQGNNEQFF,TGTGCCAGCAGCTTACTCGGACAGGGAAACAATGAGCAGTTCTTC
-,TRBV5-1,TRBJ1-4,-,CASSLTGHNNEKLFF,TGCGCCAGCAGCTTGACGGGACACAATAATGAAAAACTGTTTTTT
TRBD1,TRBV28,TRBJ2-7,-,CASNGFSGQGASEQYF,TGTGCCAGCAACGGATTTTCGGGGCAGGGGGCTTCCGAGCAGTACTTC
-,TRBV9,TRBJ2-7,-,CASSVASQPLYEQYF,TGTGCCAGCAGCGTAGCTTCCCAACCCCTCTACGAGCAGTACTTC
-,TRBV6-1,TRBJ2-2,few,CASRRQQGTGELFF,TGTGCCAGCAGACGTCAACAGGGAACCGGGGAGCTGTTTTTT
TRBD2,TRBV9,TRBJ2-5,-,CASSVDPPSGGAQETQYF,TGTGCCAGCAGCGTAGATCCGCCCAGCGGGGGGGCCCAAGAGACCCAGTACTTC
-,TRBV7-7,TRBJ2-5,many,CASSLNSRETQYF,TGTGCCAGCAGCTTAAACTCGCGGGAGACCCAGTACTTC
-,TRBV11-2,TRBJ2-3,-,CASSFPDYDSLSTDTQYF,TGTGCCAGCAGCTTTCCAGACTACGACTCCCTTAGCACAGATACGCAGTATTTT
-,TRBV5-1,TRBJ2-5,-,CASSSAGVVETQYF,TGCGCCAGCAGCTCCGCTGGGGTCGTAGAGACCCAGTACTTC
-,TRBV4-3,TRBJ2-1,-,CASSQDLPGRYNEQFF,TGCGCCAGCAGCCAAGATTTACCAGGCAGATACAATGAGCAGTTCTTC
TRBD1,TRBV18,TRBJ2-7,many,CASSPGQGAREQYF,TGCGCCAGCAGCCCGGGACAGGGGGCGCGAGAGCAGTACTTC
TRBD1,TRBV5-1,TRBJ1-4,few,CASSRTGQTNEKLFF,TGCGCCAGCAGCCGGACAGGACAGACTAATGAAAAACTGTTTTTT
-,TRBV3-1,TRBJ1-2,-,CASSPLGSGSHGYTF,TGTGCCAGCAGCCCCTTGGGGTCAGGGAGCCATGGCTACACCTTC